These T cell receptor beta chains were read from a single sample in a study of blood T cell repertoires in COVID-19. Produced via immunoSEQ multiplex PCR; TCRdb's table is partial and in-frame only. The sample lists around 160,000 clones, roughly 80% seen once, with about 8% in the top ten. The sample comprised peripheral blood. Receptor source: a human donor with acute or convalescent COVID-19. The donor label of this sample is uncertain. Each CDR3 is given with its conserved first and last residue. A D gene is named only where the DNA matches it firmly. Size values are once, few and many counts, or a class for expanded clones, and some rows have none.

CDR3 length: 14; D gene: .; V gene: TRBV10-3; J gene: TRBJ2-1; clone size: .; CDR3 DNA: TGTGCCATCACCAGACAAAGCTCCTACAATGAGCAGTTCTTC; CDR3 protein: CAITRQSSYNEQFF
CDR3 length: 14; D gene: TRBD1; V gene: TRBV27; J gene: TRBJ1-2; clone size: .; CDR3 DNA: TGTGCCAGCAGTCCGGGACAGGGGTCCTATGGCTACACCTTC; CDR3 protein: CASSPGQGSYGYTF
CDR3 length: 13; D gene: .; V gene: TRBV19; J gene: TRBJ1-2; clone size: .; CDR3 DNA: TGTGCCAGTAGCCCTAGGGGATACTATGGCTACACCTTC; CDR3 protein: CASSPRGYYGYTF
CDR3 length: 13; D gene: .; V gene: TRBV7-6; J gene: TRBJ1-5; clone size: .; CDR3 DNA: TGTGCCAGCAGCAGGGGTAGCAATCAGCCCCAGCATTTT; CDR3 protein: CASSRGSNQPQHF
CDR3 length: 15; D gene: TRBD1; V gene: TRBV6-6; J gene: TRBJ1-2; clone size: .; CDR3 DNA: TGTGCCAGCAGGGGGACAGGGGGTTTCAACTATGGCTACACCTTC; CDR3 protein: CASRGTGGFNYGYTF
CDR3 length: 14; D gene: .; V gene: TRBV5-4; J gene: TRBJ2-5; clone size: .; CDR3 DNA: TGTGCCAGCAGCGAACGGACAATTCAAGAGACCCAGTACTTC; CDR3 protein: CASSERTIQETQYF
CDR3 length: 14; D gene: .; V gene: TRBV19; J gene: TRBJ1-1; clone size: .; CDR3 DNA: TGTGCCAGTAGTGGACTGGGCCGGAACACTGAAGCTTTCTTT; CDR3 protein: CASSGLGRNTEAFF
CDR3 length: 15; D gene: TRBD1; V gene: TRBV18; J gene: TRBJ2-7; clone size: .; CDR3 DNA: TGTGCCAGCTCACTTTTGACAGGGGGGTCAAGGGAGCAGTACTTC; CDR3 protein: CASSLLTGGSREQYF
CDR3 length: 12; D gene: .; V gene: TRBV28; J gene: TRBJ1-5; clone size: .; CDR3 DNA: TGTGCCAGCAGACCGGCGGGTCAGCCCCAGCATTTT; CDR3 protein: CASRPAGQPQHF
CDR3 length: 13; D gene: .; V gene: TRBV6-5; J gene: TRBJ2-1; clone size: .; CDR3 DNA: TGTGCCAGCTTGAACAGGGAATACAATGAGCAGTTCTTC; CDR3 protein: CASLNREYNEQFF
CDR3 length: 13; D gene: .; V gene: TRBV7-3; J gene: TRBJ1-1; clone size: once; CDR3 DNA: TGTGCCAGCAGCTCGAGACAGAACACTGAAGCTTTCTTT; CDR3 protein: CASSSRQNTEAFF
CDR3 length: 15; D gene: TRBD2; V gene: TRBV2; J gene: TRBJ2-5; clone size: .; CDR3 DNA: TGTGCCAGCACGAATATGGGGGGGGTAGGGGAGACCCAGTACTTC; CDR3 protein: CASTNMGGVGETQYF
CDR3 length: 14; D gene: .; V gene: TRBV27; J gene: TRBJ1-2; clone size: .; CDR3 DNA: TGTGCCAGCAGTTCGGCAGGGGTTCACTATGGCTACACCTTC; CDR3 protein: CASSSAGVHYGYTF
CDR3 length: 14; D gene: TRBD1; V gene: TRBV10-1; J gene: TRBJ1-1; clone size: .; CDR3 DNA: TGCGCCAGCAGTGAAGCAGGGGGCGCCGATGACGCTTTCTTT; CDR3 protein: CASSEAGGADDAFF